Described below is a single T cell receptor beta chain sequence and its context. The antigen remains undetermined. This CDR3 contains 14 residues. Trimming took off 1 base at V and 4 bases at J, with 10 bases between the two ends. This sample is drawn from a study of T-cell reconstitution after alpha-beta-depleted transplantation in children. Study observations and caveats: Some patients owed their high day-60 TCRbeta diversity to surviving recipient T cells and thymic progenitors. There were reportedly several hundred expanded graft clones from which alpha-beta T cells came about two months after transplant. T-cell counts and diversity were attributed mostly to newly produced T cells one year after transplant.

This sample's TCRbeta library carried unique molecular identifier barcodes. MiXCR was run by TCRdb on the PCR reads, yielding one entry per CDR3 protein. Of about a million distinct CDR3 sequences in the sample, 25% to 35% are singletons; the top ten hold about 28%. The chain is built from TRBV12-3 or TRBV12-4 and TRBJ2-5; TRBD2 is a possible D gene (6 bases). This sequence originates from a boy in the first two years of life who had a stem cell transplant for SCID, so the T cells may come from the graft donor. Sequenced material: PBMCs, mostly from graft donor cells, taken 360 days after TCRalphabeta/CD19-depleted stem cell transplant. The CDR3 loop reads CASSLDPGLETQYF. Written as DNA, the CDR3 is TGTGCCAGCAGTTTAGATCCGGGACTAGAGACCCAGTACTTC.